This T cell receptor beta chain was sequenced for a study of glioma-infiltrating T cells. This clonotype was detected many times. Using RNA template, CDR3s of TCR alpha and beta were amplified with iRepertoire arm-PCR. One entry per CDR3 protein, called by TCRdb with MiXCR from the multiplex PCR reads. Of approximately 120,000 distinct CDR3 sequences detected, roughly 24% appear once; the ten largest clones hold 13% to 15%. Germline values: CDR1 LGHDT, CDR2 YNNKEL (reference sequence). V was clipped by 0 bases and J by 0 bases, with 4 bases between them. This CDR3 comprises 14 residues. Specimen: glioma tissue, nonneoplastic brain tissue, or PBMCs (not recorded which). The chain links TRBV3-1 to TRBJ2-3; D gene ambiguous. This clonotype originated in a human donor with low-grade glioma or glioblastoma, undergoing nonglioma brain surgery, or in good health (not recorded which). The CDR3 region has the DNA TGTGCCAGCAGCCAAGACGCTAGCACAGATACGCAGTATTTT. This translates into CASSQDASTDTQYF.